The 14 T cell receptor beta chains below all came from one sample that was sequenced in a study of cytomegalovirus exposure and HLA in healthy donors. Primers: 60 Vbeta forward and 13 Jbeta reverse. The data were produced by immunoSEQ multiplex PCR, yet TCRdb's version contains in-frame clones alone and is incomplete. Of about 57,000 clones detected, approximately 79% appear once; the ten largest clones hold roughly 3%. The specimen sequenced was PBMCs. These receptors all stem from a woman aged 25-40 years in good health and CMV-seronegative.

Only one count was recorded for this clone. The chain combines TRBV19 with TRBJ1-6; TRBD1 is a possible D gene (6 bases). V lost 4 bases and J 7 bases, leaving 8 bases between the germline ends. Germline CDR1 is LNHDA and CDR2 is SQIVND (reference sequence). The CDR3 consists of 13 residues. The DNA of the CDR3 is TGTGCCAGTAGTAAGGGGGGGAATTCACCCCTCCACTTT. It codes for CASSKGGNSPLHF.

This chain connects TRBV30 to TRBJ2-4; 7 nucleotides agree with TRBD2. V lost 2 bases and J lost 9; bases outside the gene matches: 4. The length of the CDR3 is 12 residues. Per the germline V gene, CDR1 is GTSNPN and CDR2 is SVGIG (reference sequence). The CDR3 here is CAWSIRGGIQYF. Here the CDR3 DNA reads TGTGCCTGGAGTATTCGCGGGGGCATTCAGTACTTC.

The rearrangement joins TRBV7-6 to TRBJ1-4; tentatively, D is TRBD1 (5 bases). This CDR3 is 13 amino acids long. The germline gives CDR1 SGHVS, CDR2 FNYEAQ. Trimming cost V 3 bases and J 4 bases, with 6 bases left between them. Here the CDR3 DNA reads TGTGCCAGCAGCTTGGGGCTTAATGAAAAACTGTTTTTT. Protein product: CASSLGLNEKLFF.

V is TRBV5-4 and J is TRBJ2-6, with 7 nucleotides matching TRBD2. Germline V CDR1 and CDR2: SGHNT, YYREEE (reference sequence). Trimming at V came to 3 bases and at J to 0 bases, leaving 6 bases not matched to a gene. This CDR3 has 17 residues. The CDR3 here is CASSWAGDHSGANVLTF. The CDR3 nucleotides are TGTGCCAGCAGCTGGGCGGGGGACCACTCTGGGGCCAACGTCCTGACTTTC.

CDR3: CASSRTSGGRETQYF. CDR3 in DNA: TGTGCCAGCAGCCGGACTAGCGGGGGTCGAGAGACCCAGTACTTC. The rearrangement joins TRBV14 to TRBJ2-5, with 13 bases fitting TRBD2. The junction had 3 bases not matched to a gene; V was cut back by 4 bases and J by 4 bases. The CDR3 is 15 amino acids. Germline V gene data show CDR1 as SGHDN and CDR2 as FVKESK.

The chain employs TRBV2 and TRBJ2-1; D not certain. V lost 6 bases and J 0 bases, leaving 12 bases between the germline ends. The CDR3 contains 15 residues. Per germline, CDR1 SNHLY and CDR2 FYNNEI. CDR3 loop: CASSDSYLSYNEQFF. CDR3 nucleotides: TGTGCCAGCAGCGATAGTTACCTCTCCTACAATGAGCAGTTCTTC.

J is TRBJ1-3 and V is TRBV4-3; 8 nucleotides match TRBD1. CDR3 length equals 16 residues. CDR1 and CDR2 from the germline V gene are LGHNA and YSLEER. The trim removed 0 bases at V and 3 bases at J, leaving 4 bases unmatched. DNA for the CDR3: TGCGCCAGCAGCCAAGAGACAGGGGCTGGTGGAAACACCATATATTTT. It specifies CASSQETGAGGNTIYF.

The V call is TRBV5-4, the J call TRBJ2-5; 12 bases fit TRBD2. The tail of the sequence fits TRBJ2-7 better, so the J call may be wrong. Germline-derived CDR1 and CDR2 are SGHNT and YYREEE (reference sequence). CDR3 size: 15 residues. This chain's CDR3 is CASSLSSGGAYEQYF. The CDR3 nucleotides read TGTGCCAGCAGCCTCTCTAGCGGGGGGGCCTACGAGCAGTACTTC.

The chain couples TRBV9 to TRBJ1-2; no clear D. The CDR3 totals 14 residues. Trimming shortened V by 4 bases and J by 3 bases, and 13 bases separated the two germline ends. Germline V gene sequence: CDR1 SGDLS, CDR2 YYNGEE. Here the CDR3 reads CASSHLGEDYGYTF. CDR3 sequence (DNA): TGTGCCAGCAGCCACCTCGGGGAAGACTATGGCTACACCTTC.

The genes are TRBV7-2 and TRBJ1-6; 10 bases match TRBD1. J lost 7 bases, V lost 5 bases, and 8 bases had no gene match. The germline V gene encodes CDR1 SGHTA and CDR2 FQGNSA. The CDR3 spans 16 residues. The CDR3 bases are TGTGCCAGCAGCGCGACAGGGGGCAAGCGGAATTCACCCCTCCACTTT. It specifies CASSATGGKRNSPLHF.

This clone is a singleton in its sample. The chain uses TRBV6-1 and TRBJ2-5, with TRBD2 matching over 8 bases. Germline V gene lookup returns CDR1 MNHNS and CDR2 SASEGT. There are 17 residues in the CDR3. The J segment lost 5 bases and the V segment lost 2 bases, leaving 13 bases of the junction unmatched. This chain's CDR3 is CASSETGDGLAEETQYF. The CDR3 DNA sequence: TGTGCCAGCAGTGAAACAGGTGATGGACTAGCCGAGGAGACCCAGTACTTC.

J is TRBJ2-1 and V is TRBV4-3; the D gene is possibly TRBD1 (6 bases). Germline CDR1 is LGHNA and CDR2 is YSLEER. The CDR3 contains 18 residues. Trimming removed 0 bases at V and 0 bases at J, with 15 bases between. CDR3 amino acids: CASSQDLRLQGSYNEQFF. DNA of the CDR3: TGCGCCAGCAGCCAAGATCTGAGACTACAGGGCTCCTACAATGAGCAGTTCTTC.

V is TRBV10-2 and J is TRBJ2-2; D might be TRBD1 (5 bases). Trimming left V 8 bases short and J 1 base short, with 14 bases between. The CDR3 is made up of 15 amino acids. CDR1 WSHSY and CDR2 SAAADI come from the germline V gene. CDR3 region: CASSQGAGNTGELFF. The CDR3, as DNA: TGCGCCAGCTCGCAAGGGGCTGGGAACACCGGGGAGCTGTTTTTT.

The chain links TRBV6-6 to TRBJ2-5, with unresolved D. Germline V gene sequence: CDR1 MNHNY, CDR2 SVGAGI (reference sequence). Trimming took off 4 bases at V and 1 base at J, with 4 bases between the two ends. CDR3 size: 12 residues. CDR3 nucleotide sequence: TGTGCCAGCAGTTCGGTCCAAGAGACCCAGTACTTC. It yields the protein CASSSVQETQYF.